The 19 T cell receptor beta chains given below trace back to one sample, sequenced in a study of shared clonotypes between healthy human individuals. Some clones are missing from TCRdb's copy, which holds only in-frame ones; the method was immunoSEQ multiplex PCR. The table includes about 700,000 clones, around 67% detected once. The sequenced sample was memory CD4+ T cells sorted from blood. Noted subset: CD45RA-negative fraction. The source of these receptors is a young woman in good health.

The chain links TRBV29-1 to TRBJ1-1; TRBD1 is a possible D gene (5 bases). With 3 bases removed from V and 1 base from J, the gap between germline ends came to 6 bases. The germline CDR1 and CDR2 sequences are SQVTM and ANQGSEA. The length of the CDR3 is 12 residues. As DNA, the CDR3 is TGCAGCGTTGAGACAGCGAACACTGAAGCTTTCTTT. Translation: CSVETANTEAFF.

The chain combines TRBV6-1 with TRBJ1-1; D remains unclear. The length of the CDR3 is 12 residues. The ends were cut back, 6 bases at V and 2 bases at J, with 7 bases in the middle. Germline V gene sequence: CDR1 MNHNS, CDR2 SASEGT. CDR3 bases: TGTGCCAGCAGGCGGCACAACACTGAAGCTTTCTTT. Its protein is CASRRHNTEAFF.

This clone was detected only a few times. The chain couples TRBV15 to TRBJ1-2; D ambiguous. Between the trimmed V and J ends, which lost 0 bases and 7 bases, there was a span of 15 bases. The CDR3 is 15 amino acids. In germline, CDR1 is LNHNV, CDR2 YYDKDF (reference sequence). CDR3 protein: CATSRDLSRGAGYTF. The CDR3 DNA is TGTGCCACCAGCAGAGACTTGTCCAGAGGAGCTGGCTACACCTTC. Supplemented by reference TRBV15 and TRBJ1-2, the full variable domain reads DAMVIQNPRYQVTQFGKPVTLSCSQTLNHNVMYWYQQKSSQAPKLLFHYYDKDFNNEADTPDNFQSRRPNTSFCFLDIRSPGLGDTAMYLCATSRDLSRGAGYTFGSGTRLTVV.

The chain combines TRBV9 with TRBJ1-2, with 7 positions matching TRBD1. The junction had 10 bases not matched to a gene; V was cut back by 3 bases and J by 5 bases. The germline CDR1 and CDR2 sequences are SGDLS and YYNGEE. The CDR3 consists of 15 residues. CDR3 nucleotides: TGTGCCAGCAGCGGGGCACAGGGGACCGTATATGGCTACACCTTC. It is translated as CASSGAQGTVYGYTF.

J is TRBJ2-1 and V is TRBV11-3, with D hard to call. Germline values: CDR1 SGHNT, CDR2 YENEEA. Trimming removed 4 bases at V and 6 bases at J, with 10 bases between. The CDR3 contains 13 residues. The CDR3 sequence is CASSYVGGNEQFF. CDR3 in DNA: TGTGCCAGCAGCTACGTGGGCGGCAATGAGCAGTTCTTC.

Only a few counts were recorded for this clone. V usage is TRBV30 and J usage is TRBJ2-1, with no clear D. The CDR3 is 15 residues long. Deletions cut 0 bases from V and 0 bases from J, with 9 bases between. Germline-derived CDR1 and CDR2 are GTSNPN and SVGIG (reference sequence). CDR3 coding DNA: TGTGCCTGGAGTGTGGTATATAGCTCCTACAATGAGCAGTTCTTC. Amino acid sequence: CAWSVVYSSYNEQFF.

This chain uses TRBV4-1 with TRBJ2-3; the D gene is possibly TRBD2 (6 bases). V shed 2 bases and J shed 1 base, with 13 bases lying between them. Germline assignment: CDR1 MGHRA and CDR2 YSYEKL. The CDR3 has 16 amino acids. For the CDR3, the DNA is TGCGCCAGCAGCCAAATAATAGCGGCTCGCACAGATACGCAGTATTTT. Encoded protein: CASSQIIAARTDTQYF.

This clone was detected only once. This chain connects TRBV30 to TRBJ2-5; weak D call: TRBD2 (5 bases). Germline CDR1 is GTSNPN and CDR2 is SVGIG (reference sequence). The CDR3 totals 14 residues. V lost 0 bases and J 11 bases, leaving 19 bases between the germline ends. CDR3 in amino acids: CAWSVLPGTREQYF. The CDR3 region has the DNA TGTGCCTGGAGTGTACTCCCTGGCACGAGGGAGCAGTACTTC.

The chain joins TRBV28 to TRBJ1-5, with a weak D call TRBD1 (5 bases). In germline, CDR1 is MDHEN, CDR2 SYDVKM. V lost 5 bases and J lost 0, with 14 bases in between. This CDR3 region has 16 residues. The CDR3 DNA reads TGTGCCAGCAGTCCGCTCAGGGATTATAGCAATCAGCCCCAGCATTTT. Translation: CASSPLRDYSNQPQHF.

On this clone: In this CDR3 the conserved last residue, phenylalanine or tryptophan, is missing, so a read error is likely. The limits of the CDR3 on the DNA are not certain, so only TCRdb's listed CDR3 is given. This chain uses TRBV7-2 with TRBJ1-5. Inclusive of both ends, the CDR3 amounts to 13 amino acids. Germline V lookup: CDR1 SGHTA, CDR2 FQGNSA. The chain's CDR3 is CASSFDPGGIWAV.

This clone was detected a few times. In DNA form, the CDR3 reads TGTGCCAGCTCACCTATGACCGGGGAGCTGTTTTTT. It encodes CASSPMTGELFF. The chain combines TRBV18 with TRBJ2-2; D is ambiguous. The V and J ends lost 3 bases and 5 bases respectively, with 4 bases between them. This CDR3 contains 12 residues. The V gene's germline CDR1 is KGHSH and CDR2 LQKENI.

DNA of the CDR3: TGTGCCAGCAGTGTACGTTATGGGGCTGGGGAGCTGTTTTTT. Amino acid sequence: CASSVRYGAGELFF. The chain has TRBV25-1 and TRBJ2-2; D is possibly TRBD1 (5 bases). Germline CDR1 reads MGHDK; CDR2 reads SYGVNS. Trimming cost V 4 bases and J 8 bases, with 14 bases left between them. The CDR3 has 14 residues.

This sequence joins TRBV29-1 and TRBJ2-7; D call uncertain. The CDR3 covers 14 residues. V was pared by 5 bases and J by 2 bases, with 16 bases between. Germline-derived CDR1 and CDR2 are SQVTM and ANQGSEA. CDR3 in DNA: TGCAGCGTTCCGTCGACGGTTCCCCCCTACGAGCAGTACTTC. Its translation is CSVPSTVPPYEQYF.

This clone has a single count. The chain employs TRBV2 and TRBJ2-1; 9 nucleotides agree with TRBD1. The CDR3 contains 15 residues. Germline-derived CDR1 and CDR2 are SNHLY and FYNNEI. V lost 6 bases, J lost 0 bases, and 3 bases stayed unmatched. CDR3 DNA: TGTGCCAGCAGGAGGGACAGGGCCTCCTACAATGAGCAGTTCTTC. Protein product: CASRRDRASYNEQFF. Variable domain in full (rest from reference TRBV2 and TRBJ2-1): EPEVTQTPSHQVTQMGQEVILRCVPISNHLYFYWYRQILGQKVEFLVSFYNNEISEKSEIFDDQFSVERPDGSNFTLKIRSTKLEDSAMYFCASRRDRASYNEQFFGPGTRLTVL.

Notes on this clone: One base away lies a much larger clone, so this may be a sequencing read error. The chain is built from TRBV7-9 and TRBJ2-1; D not certain. The germline V gene encodes CDR1 SEHNR and CDR2 FQNEAQ (reference sequence). The CDR3 covers 11 residues. Deletions cut 3 bases from V and 5 bases from J, with 2 bases between. The CDR3 protein is CASSFHNEQFF. CDR3 nucleotide sequence: TGTGCCAGCAGCTTTCACAATGAGCAGTTCTTC.

The chain is built from TRBV4-2 and TRBJ1-2; 7 nucleotides line up with TRBD1. CDR1 is LGHNA, CDR2 YNFKEQ, per germline. CDR3 length: 14 residues. V lost 8 bases and J lost 1; bases outside the gene matches: 7. The CDR3 spells CASGGQDNNYGYTF. Here the CDR3 DNA reads TGTGCCAGCGGTGGACAGGACAATAACTATGGCTACACCTTC.

This rearrangement joins TRBV7-2 to TRBJ2-3, with TRBD1 matching 7 bases. J gave up 0 bases and V 5 bases, and 2 bases lay outside the gene matches. This CDR3 comprises 14 residues. Germline loops: CDR1 SGHTA, CDR2 FQGNSA. Here the CDR3 DNA reads TGTGCCAGCAGCCCGGGACAGAGCACAGATACGCAGTATTTT. This codes for CASSPGQSTDTQYF.

In regard to this clone: A junction end diverges from the germline sequence, so it may reflect a read error. This chain links TRBV10-3 with TRBJ2-7; D unclear. The CDR3 spans 17 residues. Germline CDR1 ENHRY, CDR2 SYGVKD. The CDR3 nucleotides are TGTGCCAGCAGTTACGTGGGGTACACTACATTTTCCTACGAGCAGTACTTC. Its translation: CASSYVGYTTFSYEQYF.

This clone was seen a single time. The gene calls are TRBV7-8 and TRBJ1-2; 7 positions agree with TRBD1. The CDR3 covers 14 residues. Trimming took 2 bases from V and 7 from J; bases not matched to a gene: 7. Per germline, CDR1 SGHVS and CDR2 FQNEAQ. The CDR3 sequence: CASSLYGQEGGYTF. The CDR3 DNA sequence: TGTGCCAGCAGCTTATATGGACAGGAGGGTGGCTACACCTTC.